These 21 T cell receptor beta chains came from one sample sequenced in a study of T-cell memory formation after mild COVID-19. TCRdb recomputed calls from the 5' RACE reads with MiXCR, one row per CDR3 protein. The sample shows about 84,000 distinct CDR3 sequences, approximately 15% of them seen only once. The sequenced sample was PBMCs or a T cell subset sorted from them (not recorded which). All receptors come from an adult woman who had mild COVID-19 (a few samples of this study predate the infection). Cell type and time point are not known.

This clonotype was detected ten times or more. The chain couples TRBV19 to TRBJ2-1; 10 nucleotides align to TRBD2. The CDR3 runs to 15 residues. J lost 4 bases, V lost 4 bases, and 4 bases had no gene match. Germline CDR1 is LNHDA and CDR2 is SQIVND (reference sequence). In DNA form, the CDR3 reads TGTGCCAGTAGTAACCGGACTAGCGGTTACAATGAGCAGTTCTTC. Residues: CASSNRTSGYNEQFF.

The CDR3 is CATSDGSDPEAFF. DNA for the CDR3: TGTGCCACCAGTGATGGCTCCGACCCTGAAGCTTTCTTT. The V gene is TRBV24-1, the J gene TRBJ1-1, with D unclear. CDR1 is KGHDR and CDR2 is SFDVKD in the germline V gene. V lost 3 bases and J 6 bases, leaving 10 bases between the germline ends. The CDR3 loop spans 13 amino acids.

The V call is TRBV11-2, the J call TRBJ1-5; D might be TRBD1 (6 bases). This CDR3 contains 14 residues. V dropped 3 bases and J dropped 7 bases, with 13 bases sitting between them. CDR1 and CDR2 (germline): SGHAT, FQNNGV. The CDR3 protein is CASSLGGAGQPQHF. Here the CDR3 DNA reads TGTGCCAGCAGCTTGGGGGGCGCGGGGCAGCCCCAGCATTTT.

This clonotype showed up just a few times. The chain has TRBV19 and TRBJ2-1, with D possibly TRBD1 on 6 matching bases. V was pared by 5 bases and J by 4 bases, with 21 bases between. The CDR3 consists of 17 residues. The germline V gene encodes CDR1 LNHDA and CDR2 SQIVND (reference sequence). The DNA for the CDR3 is TGTGCCAGTAGTGTACTCATACAGGGAGCGTCGTACAATGAGCAGTTCTTC. Translation gives CASSVLIQGASYNEQFF.

This clonotype was picked up a small number of times. The rearrangement uses TRBV24-1 and TRBJ2-1; D gene unclear. This CDR3 contains 13 residues. Trimming pared 0 bases from V and 5 bases from J, leaving 4 bases between. Looked up from germline, CDR1 is KGHDR and CDR2 is SFDVKD. This chain's CDR3 is CATSDLQDNEQFF. The CDR3 DNA reads as TGTGCCACCAGTGATTTGCAGGACAATGAGCAGTTCTTC.

This clonotype has just a few counts. The rearrangement uses TRBV19 and TRBJ2-7, with 9 bases identical to TRBD1. The CDR3 extends over 16 amino acids. Trimming at V came to 0 bases and at J to 3 bases, leaving 6 bases not matched to a gene. The germline V gene encodes CDR1 LNHDA and CDR2 SQIVND (reference sequence). CDR3 residues: CASSIDLGTGSYEQYF. CDR3 DNA sequence: TGTGCCAGTAGTATAGATCTCGGGACAGGGAGCTACGAGCAGTACTTC.

This clonotype was seen more than once but under ten times. The chain joins TRBV7-6 to TRBJ2-3; TRBD2 agrees at 11 bases. V lost 5 bases and J lost 4; bases outside the gene matches: 11. Germline CDR1 SGHVS, CDR2 FNYEAQ. CDR3 length equals 17 residues. This CDR3 reads CASSPRFTSGRPDTQYF. The DNA of the CDR3 is TGTGCCAGCAGCCCTCGGTTTACTAGCGGGAGACCAGATACGCAGTATTTT.

This clonotype was detected a few times. The rearrangement uses TRBV20-1 and TRBJ1-2, with a weak D call TRBD1 (6 bases). The CDR3 totals 10 residues. The V end was cut by 7 bases, the J end by 14 bases, with 17 bases between. The germline CDR1 and CDR2 sequences are DFQATT and SNEGSKA (reference sequence). The CDR3 DNA follows: TGCAGTGTTGGGGGCCTCGAGGGGACCTTC. Protein product: CSVGGLEGTF.

The J gene is TRBJ2-2, the V gene TRBV29-1; 8 bases map to TRBD2. The CDR3 length is 15 residues. The junction had 10 bases not matched to a gene; V was cut back by 5 bases and J by 5 bases. Germline V gene sequence: CDR1 SQVTM, CDR2 ANQGSEA. Here the CDR3 DNA reads TGCAGCGTTACCCTTGGGACTAGTTCGACCGGGGAGCTGTTTTTT. The encoded protein is CSVTLGTSSTGELFF.

J is TRBJ2-2 and V is TRBV3-1; 8 positions agree with TRBD2. Trimming at V came to 0 bases and at J to 10 bases, leaving 10 bases not matched to a gene. The CDR3 has 16 amino acids. Germline values: CDR1 LGHDT, CDR2 YNNKEL (reference sequence). The CDR3 DNA follows: TGTGCCAGCAGCCAAGAGGGCGGGGGGCCTCCATTGGAGCTGTTTTTT. It is translated as CASSQEGGGPPLELFF.

This clonotype came up a few times. V is TRBV29-1 and J is TRBJ2-5; TRBD1 is a possible D gene (6 bases). Trimming removed 3 bases from V and 1 base from J, with 12 bases in between. The CDR3 extends over 14 amino acids. From germline, CDR1 is SQVTM and CDR2 ANQGSEA. The CDR3 region is CSVEFTGFQETQYF. The CDR3 bases are TGCAGCGTTGAGTTTACAGGGTTCCAAGAGACCCAGTACTTC.

V and J are TRBV12-3 or TRBV12-4 and TRBJ2-7; D gene unclear. The CDR3 is made up of 12 amino acids. V gave up 5 bases and J gave up 6 bases, with 11 bases separating them. CDR3 in DNA: TGTGCCAGCAGTCACCCCGTTACCGAGCAGTACTTC. Translation gives CASSHPVTEQYF.

The J gene is TRBJ1-6, the V gene TRBV4-1; possibly TRBD1 for D (5 bases). Germline CDR1 reads MGHRA; CDR2 reads YSYEKL. The CDR3 has 15 amino acids. Trimming removed 0 bases from V and 11 bases from J, with 14 bases in between. CDR3 in DNA: TGCGCCAGCAGCCAAGATCGTGCGGGGCGAACACCCCTCCACTTT. Its translation: CASSQDRAGRTPLHF.

This clonotype was detected a few times. This sequence joins TRBV27 and TRBJ2-5; no definite D call. CDR1 and CDR2 from the germline V gene are MNHEY and SMNVEV (reference sequence). The CDR3 length is 13 residues. The V end was cut by 3 bases, the J end by 1 base, with 6 bases between. In DNA form, the CDR3 reads TGTGCCAGCAGTTTTGGTATCCAAGAGACCCAGTACTTC. Its translation is CASSFGIQETQYF.

The CDR3: CASSQVGTYEQYV. The CDR3 DNA is TGTGCCAGCAGCCAAGTCGGGACCTACGAGCAGTACGTC. The V and J genes are TRBV14 and TRBJ2-7; perhaps TRBD2 as D (5 bases). This CDR3 region has 13 residues. CDR1 is SGHDN and CDR2 is FVKESK in the germline V gene. Trimming took off 1 base at V and 2 bases at J, with 6 bases between the two ends.

This clonotype was seen more than once but under ten times. This chain joins TRBV7-9 and TRBJ1-2; the match to TRBD1 covers 7 bases. CDR1 and CDR2 from the germline V gene are SEHNR and FQNEAQ (reference sequence). CDR3 length: 14 amino acids. V shed 3 bases and J 3 bases; nucleotides not matched to a gene: 4. CDR3 nucleotide sequence: TGTGCCAGCAGCTTCCCCGACAGGGACTATGGCTACACCTTC. Translated: CASSFPDRDYGYTF.

There are many counts of this clonotype. The gene calls are TRBV5-6 and TRBJ1-1; D gene unclear. CDR1 is SGHDT, CDR2 YYEEEE, per germline. V lost 4 bases and J lost 1, with 8 bases in between. The CDR3 is made up of 13 amino acids. CDR3 residues: CASSLGGNTEAFF. CDR3 sequence (DNA): TGTGCCAGCAGCCTGGGAGGGAACACTGAAGCTTTCTTT.

The rearrangement links TRBV2 to TRBJ2-3; 7 bases align to TRBD1. Germline lookup yields CDR1 SNHLY and CDR2 FYNNEI. The length of the CDR3 is 15 residues. Trimming cost V 3 bases and J 4 bases; bases outside gene matches: 7. The CDR3 spells CASSELQGVADTQYF. The CDR3 nucleotides read TGTGCCAGCAGTGAGCTTCAGGGGGTAGCAGATACGCAGTATTTT.

This clonotype was detected only a few times. This sequence joins TRBV14 and TRBJ2-7; 8 bases align to TRBD1. The length of the CDR3 is 14 residues. V shed 3 bases, J shed 3 bases, and the junction held 4 bases outside the gene matches. Germline lookup yields CDR1 SGHDN and CDR2 FVKESK. CDR3: CASSHKGQGYEQYF. In DNA, the CDR3 is TGTGCCAGCAGCCACAAAGGACAGGGCTACGAGCAGTACTTC.

There are a few counts of this clonotype. This sequence joins TRBV5-1 and TRBJ1-1; D is undetermined. V lost 1 base and J 5 bases, leaving 12 bases between the germline ends. Germline loops: CDR1 SGHRS, CDR2 YFSETQ. This CDR3 comprises 14 residues. This CDR3 is CASSLMVERTEAFF. As DNA, the CDR3 is TGCGCCAGCAGCTTGATGGTGGAAAGGACTGAAGCTTTCTTT.

This chain links TRBV24-1 with TRBJ2-7; D unclear. Germline CDR1 and CDR2: KGHDR and SFDVKD. Trimming shortened V by 4 bases and J by 3 bases, and 6 bases separated the two germline ends. The CDR3 covers 12 residues. In nucleotides, the CDR3 is TGTGCCACCAGTGAAAACGGCTACGAGCAGTACTTC. It translates to CATSENGYEQYF.